The rows below give T cell receptor beta chains drawn from one sample of a study of monozygotic twins with inflammatory bowel disease. TCRdb re-called the 5' RACE reads; every CDR3 protein appears as one record, without DNA. Its table lists some 160,000 distinct CDR3 sequences. The sample comprised blood. The receptors were gathered from a human donor with ulcerative colitis or Crohn's disease, or a healthy co-twin of an affected twin (not recorded which). Each CDR3 is given with its conserved first and last residue.

V gene	CDR3 length	J gene	CDR3 protein
TRBV20-1	12	TRBJ2-3	CSAGGVVDTQYF
TRBV2	13	TRBJ1-1	CATRGQGNTEAFF
TRBV7-9	15	TRBJ1-2	CASSSDWLGNYGYTF
TRBV6-5	18	TRBJ1-1	CASSYSAYRGLVDTEAFF
TRBV5-1	16	TRBJ2-3	CASSLLADLSTDTQYF
TRBV5-1	14	TRBJ2-3	CASSSGQFTDTQYF
TRBV3-1	15	TRBJ2-5	CASSQPRTAQETQYF
TRBV30	15	TRBJ1-1	CAWSVDRRGYSEAFF
TRBV6-1	18	TRBJ1-5	CASRAGTGISGHNQPQHF
TRBV20-1	13	TRBJ2-1	CSADGRGGLEQFF
TRBV5-1	13	TRBJ2-1	CASSGRSYNEQFF
TRBV29-1	17	TRBJ1-1	CSVEEVFPGRGVTEAFF
TRBV7-9	15	TRBJ2-2	CASSLGETPTGELFF
TRBV7-2	17	TRBJ2-5	CASRPSAGIWGQETQYF
TRBV6-5	14	TRBJ1-1	CASSYSKAKPEAFF
TRBV6-4	14	TRBJ2-3	CASSDPGTPDTQYF
TRBV20-1	15	TRBJ2-7	CSAGPRRGRGHEQYF
TRBV12-3/TRBV12-4	16	TRBJ1-4	CASSFGLTSPNEKLFF
TRBV27	15	TRBJ1-2	CASSLSGYGNYGYTF
TRBV3-1	13	TRBJ2-6	CASSRTGANVLTF
TRBV20-1	16	TRBJ2-2	CSAREQPFTNTGELFF
TRBV10-3	15	TRBJ2-1	CAISVSGRDPNEQFF
TRBV29-1	15	TRBJ1-2	CSFAEGQGSRYGYTF
TRBV20-1	13	TRBJ2-5	CSARVTGGETQYF
TRBV7-9	14	TRBJ2-1	CASSVHIGGREQFF
TRBV5-1	14	TRBJ1-1	CASSGSGQTTEAFF
TRBV5-4	15	TRBJ2-5	CASSLGDLFSETQYF
TRBV2	15	TRBJ1-5	CASSRYGEGGQPQHF
TRBV10-3	12	TRBJ2-7	CAIRTDGYEQYF
TRBV4-3	17	TRBJ2-3	CASSHLVGLATVDTQYF
TRBV10-1	17	TRBJ2-6	CASGRGPRFSGANVLTF
TRBV30	11	TRBJ2-3	CAWCVQDTQYF
TRBV19	11	TRBJ2-1	CASSRGSEQFF
TRBV5-1	17	TRBJ1-4	CASKSRPRHPRNEKLFF
TRBV20-1	12	TRBJ2-7	CSATREIYEQYF